This T cell receptor beta chain derives from a study of shared clonotypes between healthy human individuals. For the study at large: The donors, two women and three men, were aged 18 to 49. Used for every donor were three CD4 naive, three CD4 memory, two CD8 naive and one CD8 memory plate. General study results and limits: In four donors, around 5% of naive CD4 clonotypes appeared in common. Clonotype sharing among donors likely depends on sequencing depth.

Repertoires were generated with immunoSEQ multiplex PCR, while TCRdb's copy carries only in-frame clones and drops some. The sample comprises 1.5 million to 1.9 million clones, roughly 98% of which are singletons, and 0.45% rests with the top ten. Points on this clone: Antigen: not known. This sample includes further DNA sequences coding for the same CDR3.

This clonotype originated in a man aged 25-40 years in good health. Material for sequencing was naive CD4+ T cells sorted from blood. Subset indicated: CD45RA+ positively selected.

The CDR3 reads CASSFSNQPQHF. CDR3 DNA sequence: TGTGCCAGCAGCTTCTCCAATCAGCCCCAGCATTTT. V and J are TRBV7-9 and TRBJ1-5; D gene unclear. Germline V CDR1 and CDR2: SEHNR, FQNEAQ (reference sequence). The CDR3 runs 12 residues. V lost 3 bases and J 3 bases, leaving 3 bases between the germline ends.